This TCR beta chain derives from a study of shared clonotypes between healthy human individuals. Across the study: Each donor contributed plates that comprised three CD4 naive, three CD4 memory, two CD8 naive and one CD8 memory. Points from the study as a whole: How much donors shared clonotypes was expected to be affected by sequencing depth.

Assay runs were performed at deep level. The DNA input per sorted-subset replicate PCR was about 0.2 ug, corresponding to 25,000 to 35,000 T cell genomes. Sequenced by immunoSEQ multiplex PCR; TCRdb stores in-frame clones only, minus some. There are millions of clones in the sample; around 96% occur only once, and around 1.1% lies in the top ten. The ends were cut back, 1 base at V and 0 bases at J, with 5 bases in the middle. The CDR3 has 15 amino acids. Germline V CDR1 and CDR2: SGHDT, YYEEEE. Terminally differentiated effector memory CD45RA+ cells were excluded from the naive CD8 cells, which were CD45RO-negative and positively selected for CCR7. As for this clone: Its antigen remains unidentified.

The genes are TRBV5-6 and TRBJ2-6; D gene ambiguous. The TCR originated in a man between 18 and 35 years old in good health. The sequenced sample consisted of naive CD8+ T cells sorted from blood. CDR3 nucleotide sequence: TGTGCCAGCAGCTTGTTGGACTCTGGGGCCAACGTCCTGACTTTC. This gives the protein CASSLLDSGANVLTF.